What follows is one TCR beta chain and its context. Its antigen remains unknown. This entry belongs to a study of CD8+ T cells in alopecia areata. Study observations and caveats: When scalp samples are sequenced, resident alphabeta T cells of normal skin are also captured.

The CDR3 covers 16 residues. Trimming removed 0 bases from V and 2 bases from J, with 14 bases in between. CDR1 GTSNPN and CDR2 SVGIG come from the germline V gene (reference sequence). Investigators isolated RNA and reverse transcribed it into cDNA to act as the sequencing template. The data were produced by immunoSEQ multiplex PCR, yet TCRdb's version contains in-frame clones alone and is incomplete. The sample yields about 210,000 clones, more than 45% seen once. As to treatment: oral pan-JAK inhibitor, 5-10 mg twice daily. Sample: CD4+ T cells sorted from blood, taken at week 4, from a patient treated with tofacitinib. The chain uses TRBV30 and TRBJ1-5; perhaps TRBD1 as D (6 bases). This sequence originates from a human donor with alopecia areata. CDR3 protein: CAWSVQSGARNQPQHF. CDR3 DNA: TGTGCCTGGAGTGTACAGTCGGGGGCACGCAATCAGCCCCAGCATTTT.